Described below is a single T cell receptor beta chain sequence and its context. In the original workflow: From reference gene primer amplification, estimates of nucleated cell counts were derived. Clones were read by immunoSEQ multiplex PCR, and TCRdb kept only the in-frame ones, dropping some. V and J calls and clone size follow that table, whereas D and trimming were derived from the DNA. The data hold hundreds of thousands of clones, with 83% observed a single time. This sample was taken from a study of blood T cell repertoires in COVID-19. Study summary: The United States, Italy and Spain supplied acute and convalescent COVID-19 samples. Sample material is recorded as cDNA or gDNA derived from T cells, B-cell-depleted T cells, or PBMCs.

Germline values: CDR1 SGHNT, CDR2 YENEEA. The CDR3 contains 14 residues. Trimming took 4 bases from V and 4 from J, leaving 13 bases between them. The sample comprised peripheral blood. This rearrangement joins TRBV11-3 to TRBJ2-5; TRBD1 might be the D (6 bases). The sequence was collected from a woman in her thirties or forties with active or convalescent COVID-19. CDR3 region: CASSSPGVRETQYF. CDR3 DNA sequence: TGTGCCAGCAGCTCCCCAGGGGTTAGAGAGACCCAGTACTTC.